This T cell receptor (beta chain) was identified during a study of tumour-infiltrating T cells in Burkitt lymphoma. Study-wide context: Survival, overall and progression-free, tracked with productive clonality.

Per the germline V gene, CDR1 is SGHDT and CDR2 is YYEEEE. This CDR3 has 16 residues. With V trimmed by 3 bases and J by 7 bases, 16 bases remained unmatched. The assay was immunoSEQ multiplex PCR, and TCRdb's table has in-frame clones only and misses some. The sample consists of around 15,000 clones, 70% to 80% of them appearing once. The sequence was collected from a human donor with diffuse large B-cell lymphoma. The J gene is TRBJ2-7, the V gene TRBV5-6, with 7 bases aligning to TRBD2. The sequenced material came from tumor tissue. The CDR3: CASSSPERGGIGEQYF. CDR3 bases: TGTGCCAGCAGCTCCCCGGAAAGGGGAGGGATCGGAGAGCAGTACTTC. Looking up the rest from reference TRBV5-6 and TRBJ2-7 gives the full variable domain: DAGVTQSPTHLIKTRGQQVTLRCSPKSGHDTVSWYQQALGQGPQFIFQYYEEEERQRGNFPDRFSGHQFPNYSSELNVNALLLGDSALYLCASSSPERGGIGEQYFGPGTRLTVT.